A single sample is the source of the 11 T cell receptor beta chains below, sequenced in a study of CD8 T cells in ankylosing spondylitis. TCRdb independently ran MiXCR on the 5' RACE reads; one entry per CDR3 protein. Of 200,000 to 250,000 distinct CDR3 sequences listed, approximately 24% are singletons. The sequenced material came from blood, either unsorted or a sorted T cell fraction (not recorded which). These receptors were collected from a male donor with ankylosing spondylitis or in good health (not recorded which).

The CDR3: CSARSSPLAGGYYEQYF. CDR3 DNA: TGCAGTGCTAGATCCTCCCCTTTAGCGGGAGGTTACTACGAGCAGTACTTC. The gene calls are TRBV20-1 and TRBJ2-7, with 10 positions matching TRBD2. The CDR3 is made up of 17 amino acids. V shed 2 bases, J shed 3 bases, and the junction held 13 bases outside the gene matches. Looked up from germline, CDR1 is DFQATT and CDR2 is SNEGSKA (reference sequence).

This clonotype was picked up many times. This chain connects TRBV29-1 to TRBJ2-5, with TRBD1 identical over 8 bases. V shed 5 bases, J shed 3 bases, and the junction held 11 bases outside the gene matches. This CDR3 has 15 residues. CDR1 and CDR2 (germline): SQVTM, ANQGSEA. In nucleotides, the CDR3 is TGCAGCGTTAATCTCCGGGACAGGCCAAAAGAGACCCAGTACTTC. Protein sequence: CSVNLRDRPKETQYF. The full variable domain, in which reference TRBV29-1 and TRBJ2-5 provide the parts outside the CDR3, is SAVISQKPSRDICQRGTSLTIQCQVDSQVTMMFWYRQQPGQSLTLIATANQGSEATYESGFVIDKFPISRPNLTFSTLTVSNMSPEDSSIYLCSVNLRDRPKETQYFGPGTRLLVL.

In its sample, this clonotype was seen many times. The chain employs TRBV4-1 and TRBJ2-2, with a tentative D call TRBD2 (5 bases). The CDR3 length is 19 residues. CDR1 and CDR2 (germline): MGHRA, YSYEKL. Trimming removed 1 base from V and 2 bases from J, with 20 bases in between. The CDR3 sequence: CASSQVLPGGRRNTGELFF. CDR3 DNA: TGCGCCAGCAGCCAAGTACTCCCTGGTGGGAGACGAAACACCGGGGAGCTGTTTTTT.

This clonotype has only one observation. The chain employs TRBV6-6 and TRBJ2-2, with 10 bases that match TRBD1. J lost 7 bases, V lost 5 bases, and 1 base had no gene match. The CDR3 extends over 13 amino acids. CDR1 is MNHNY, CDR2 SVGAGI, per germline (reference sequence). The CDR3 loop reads CASSGQGVGELFF. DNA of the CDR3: TGTGCCAGCAGTGGACAGGGGGTCGGGGAGCTGTTTTTT.

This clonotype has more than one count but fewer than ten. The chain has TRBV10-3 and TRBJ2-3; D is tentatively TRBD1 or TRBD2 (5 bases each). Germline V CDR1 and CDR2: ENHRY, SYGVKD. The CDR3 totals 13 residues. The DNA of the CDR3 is TGTTCATCCAGGGAGATGGGGTCAGATACGCAGTATTTT. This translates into CSSREMGSDTQYF.

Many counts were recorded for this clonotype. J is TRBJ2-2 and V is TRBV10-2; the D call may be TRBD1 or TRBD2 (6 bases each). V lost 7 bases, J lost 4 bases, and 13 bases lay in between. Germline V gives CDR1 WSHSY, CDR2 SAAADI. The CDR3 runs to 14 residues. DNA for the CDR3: TGCGCCAGCAAGGTACAGGGAGGCACCGGGGAGCTGTTTTTT. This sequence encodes CASKVQGGTGELFF.

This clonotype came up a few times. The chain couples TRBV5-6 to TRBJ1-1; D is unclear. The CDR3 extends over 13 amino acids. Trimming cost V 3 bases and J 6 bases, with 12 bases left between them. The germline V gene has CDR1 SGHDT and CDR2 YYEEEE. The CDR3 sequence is CASSWRRSAEAFF. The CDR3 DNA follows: TGTGCCAGCAGCTGGAGGAGGAGCGCTGAAGCTTTCTTT.

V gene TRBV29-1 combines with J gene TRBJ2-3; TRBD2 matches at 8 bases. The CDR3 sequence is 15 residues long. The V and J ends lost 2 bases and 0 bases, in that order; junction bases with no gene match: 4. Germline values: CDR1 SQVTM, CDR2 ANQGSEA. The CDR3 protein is CSVERAGGSTDTQYF. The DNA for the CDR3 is TGCAGCGTTGAACGGGCGGGGGGAAGCACAGATACGCAGTATTTT.

The CDR3 protein is CASSPNSRDTQYF. The CDR3 coding sequence is TGTGCCAGCTCACCAAATAGTCGAGATACGCAGTATTTT. The J gene is TRBJ2-3, the V gene TRBV18; D is ambiguous. This CDR3 contains 13 residues. Germline V lookup: CDR1 KGHSH, CDR2 LQKENI. Between the trimmed V and J ends, which lost 2 bases and 5 bases, there was a span of 8 bases. The whole variable domain, remainder taken from reference TRBV18 and TRBJ2-3, is NAGVMQNPRHLVRRRGQEARLRCSPMKGHSHVYWYRQLPEEGLKFMVYLQKENIIDESGMPKERFSAEFPKEGPSILRIQQVVRGDSAAYFCASSPNSRDTQYFGPGTRLTVL.

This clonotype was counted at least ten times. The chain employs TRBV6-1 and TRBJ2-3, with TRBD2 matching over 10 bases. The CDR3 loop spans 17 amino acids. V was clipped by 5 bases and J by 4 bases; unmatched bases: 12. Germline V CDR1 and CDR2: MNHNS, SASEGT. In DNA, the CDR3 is TGTGCCAGCAGTCTCTATCAGCGGGAGGGCCCGGCAGATACGCAGTATTTT. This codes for CASSLYQREGPADTQYF.

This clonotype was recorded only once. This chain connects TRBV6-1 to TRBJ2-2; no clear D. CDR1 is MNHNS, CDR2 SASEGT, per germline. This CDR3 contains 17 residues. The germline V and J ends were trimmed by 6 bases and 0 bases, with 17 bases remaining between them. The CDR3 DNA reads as TGTGCCAGCAGACCTCTAGGGCAAGGAGCGAACACCGGGGAGCTGTTTTTT. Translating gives CASRPLGQGANTGELFF.